This T cell receptor beta chain comes out of a study of blood T cells in healthy people across ages. Study overall: Researchers report that template switching captured about one barcoded beta molecule per two T cells. Study-wide points: Relative to aged donors, long-lived donors carried more naive CD4+ cells and displayed higher diversity. Researchers judged that diversity estimates from one million T cells fell short of true values. The fall in TCR beta diversity per million T cells was roughly linear with age.

Comments on this clonotype: What it recognizes is unknown.

Germline CDR1 and CDR2: MNHEY and SMNVEV (reference sequence). This CDR3 region has 16 residues. V lost 5 bases and J lost 3; bases outside the gene matches: 6. A second 7 to 11 cycle PCR used barcoded and J-beta primers. MiXCR, run by TCRdb on the 5' RACE reads, gives a single entry per CDR3 protein. The sample carries roughly 1.9 million distinct CDR3 sequences, roughly two fifths recorded once. The chain uses TRBV27 and TRBJ1-6, with 8 bases that match TRBD1. The sequence was obtained from a human donor in good health. Sequencing used blood. CDR3: CASSNLGTGYNSPLHF. CDR3 in DNA: TGTGCCAGCAGTAACCTGGGGACAGGCTATAATTCACCCCTCCACTTT.